This T cell receptor beta chain was observed in a study of Siglec-9 on CD8 T cells in melanoma (dated by TCRdb to between 2017 and 2020). Some background on the complete study: Siglec-9 expression on CD8+ T cells and the role of Siglec-9 in regulating T cells in the melanoma tumor microenvironment were investigated in the study. The paper's findings and limits, for the study overall: Siglec-9 was reported to mark and regulate an effector memory CD8+ T-cell subset that appeared to accumulate within melanoma tumors.

The CDR3 measures 13 amino acids from cysteine to phenylalanine. The DNA shown is the 39-base CDR3, in frame from base 1. CDR1 MNHEY and CDR2 SMNVEV are derived from the germline V gene (reference sequence). The germline ends are 8 bases apart after V is trimmed by 3 bases and J by 2 bases. Libraries were built with the immunoSEQ multiplex PCR assay. As stored in TCRdb, this immuneACCESS dataset retains in-frame rearrangements with V and J assigned. A fraction of the clones does not appear; measured against another copy, unresolved V genes explain less than half of the discrepancy, and the remainder lacks a known reason. The sample table holds roughly 35,000 clones, of which roughly four fifths were seen once. Under 2% of the sample comes from the top ten. To note about this clone: Its antigen is still unknown. Within one base of it there is no much larger clone, and no base qualities were kept.

Sequencing input: Siglec-9- CD8+ T cells sorted from blood. Interpreted using the paper, the cell subset or site label stands for: CD8 T cells lacking Siglec-9. The sequence was collected from a human donor in good health. The rearranged chain carries TRBV27 and TRBJ2-7, with a weak D call of TRBD2 (5 bases match). The base sequence is TGTGCCAGCAGTTTCCGAGGGACCTACGAGCAGTACTTC. Its amino acids are CASSFRGTYEQYF.